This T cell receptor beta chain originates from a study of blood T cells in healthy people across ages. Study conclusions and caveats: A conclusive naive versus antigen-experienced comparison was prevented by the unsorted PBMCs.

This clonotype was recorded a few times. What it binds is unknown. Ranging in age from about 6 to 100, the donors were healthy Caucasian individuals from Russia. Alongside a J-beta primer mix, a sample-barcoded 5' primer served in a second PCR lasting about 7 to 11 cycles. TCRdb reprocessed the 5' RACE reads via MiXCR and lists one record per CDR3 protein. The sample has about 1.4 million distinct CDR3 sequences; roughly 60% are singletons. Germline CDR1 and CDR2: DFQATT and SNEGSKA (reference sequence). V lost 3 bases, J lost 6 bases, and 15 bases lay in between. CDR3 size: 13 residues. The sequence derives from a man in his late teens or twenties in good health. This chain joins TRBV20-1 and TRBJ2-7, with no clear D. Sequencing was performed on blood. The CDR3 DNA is TGCAGTGCTAGGGGCGAAGGGTACTCCGAGCAGTACTTC. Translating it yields CSARGEGYSEQYF.